This TCR beta chain was sequenced in a study of human T cells and chemical hapten exposure. As for the study in general: Skin of the upper inner arm, 2 cm by 2 cm, received 2% DPC for sensitization. All patients underwent weekly scalp dosing with diphenylcyclopropenone for the full roughly 25-week study.

Worth noting for this clonotype: Its antigen is undetermined.

MiXCR, applied by TCRdb to the RACE reads, yields one record per CDR3 protein. The sample includes fewer than 300,000 distinct CDR3 sequences, 7% to 10% of them seen just once. General study findings and limits: Expanded TCRs were compared with controls, and the expanded TCRs formed significantly more large CDR3 similarity clusters.

Time point described: pre-sensitization, week 0. Treatment: therapeutic diphenylcyclopropenone sensitization with weekly scalp DPC. Patients had alopecia, were aged 18 to 70, and were not pregnant. The CDR3 is 16 amino acids. The V and J ends lost 3 bases and 1 base respectively, with 16 bases between them. Looked up from germline, CDR1 is MDHEN and CDR2 is SYDVKM. Sample: whole blood, taken in connection with sensitization to the hapten diphenylcyclopropenone (DPC). The receptor comes from a woman between 35 and 50 years old with alopecia areata. Some clones in this sample may be carry-over from other donors' samples. This chain joins TRBV28 and TRBJ2-7; no definite D call. The CDR3 nucleotides are TGTGCCAGCAGTTTTGGACGGAAAACAGCTTCCTACGAGCAGTACTTC. Amino acid sequence: CASSFGRKTASYEQYF.